This T cell receptor (beta chain) emerged from a study of OX40 agonist ivuxolimab in advanced cancers. About the research overall: Patient treatment consisted of intravenous ivuxolimab administration every 2 weeks at 0.01 to 10 mg/kg.

Autoimmune disease history or systemic immunosuppression excluded patients. Method: immunoSEQ multiplex PCR; TCRdb's copy keeps in-frame clones and lacks some. The sample holds roughly 74,000 clones; less than 90% are singletons and the top ten take 2.1%. The study, taken as a whole, reports: CD8+ T cells showed, on average, more clonal expansion than CD4+ cells.

Concerning this clone: As yet, its antigen is unknown.

The CDR3 length is 16 residues. Germline V lookup: CDR1 SEHNR, CDR2 FQNEAQ (reference sequence). The germline V and J ends were trimmed by 0 bases and 1 base, with 10 bases remaining between them. This chain links TRBV7-9 with TRBJ1-3; D perhaps matches TRBD1 (5 bases). The material was CD4+ or CD8+ T cells sorted from blood, obtained in a trial of the OX40 agonist ivuxolimab. The TCR originated in an adult with an advanced solid tumor such as melanoma, head and neck, liver or kidney cancer. In nucleotides, the CDR3 is TGTGCCAGCAGCTTAGCGCCAGGGATATCTGGAAACACCATATATTTT. This sequence encodes CASSLAPGISGNTIYF.